This TCR beta chain comes out of a study of T-cell memory formation after mild COVID-19. Study results and caveats: The study found contracting CD4+ clones mainly in CM and EM and contracting CD8+ clones in EMRA. Pre-infection memory already had some responding clones, implying cross-reactive memory joined.

TCRdb used MiXCR to reprocess the 5' RACE reads, holding one entry per CDR3 protein. Here the sample spans 280,000 or so distinct CDR3 sequences, roughly 17% being singletons. This clonotype has only a few counts. No antigen is known for it. V lost 6 bases and J lost 6; bases outside the gene matches: 10. Germline CDR1 ENHRY, CDR2 SYGVKD. The CDR3 is 14 amino acids. The clonotype was recovered from a man younger than 30 who had mild COVID-19 (a few samples of this study predate the infection). Cell type and time point are not known. The sequenced sample was PBMCs or a T cell subset sorted from them (not recorded which). The chain has TRBV10-3 and TRBJ1-1, with 7 bases identical to TRBD1. The CDR3, as DNA: TGTGCCATCAGCGGAACAGGGGAAGCTGCTGAAGCTTTCTTT. The encoded protein is CAISGTGEAAEAFF.